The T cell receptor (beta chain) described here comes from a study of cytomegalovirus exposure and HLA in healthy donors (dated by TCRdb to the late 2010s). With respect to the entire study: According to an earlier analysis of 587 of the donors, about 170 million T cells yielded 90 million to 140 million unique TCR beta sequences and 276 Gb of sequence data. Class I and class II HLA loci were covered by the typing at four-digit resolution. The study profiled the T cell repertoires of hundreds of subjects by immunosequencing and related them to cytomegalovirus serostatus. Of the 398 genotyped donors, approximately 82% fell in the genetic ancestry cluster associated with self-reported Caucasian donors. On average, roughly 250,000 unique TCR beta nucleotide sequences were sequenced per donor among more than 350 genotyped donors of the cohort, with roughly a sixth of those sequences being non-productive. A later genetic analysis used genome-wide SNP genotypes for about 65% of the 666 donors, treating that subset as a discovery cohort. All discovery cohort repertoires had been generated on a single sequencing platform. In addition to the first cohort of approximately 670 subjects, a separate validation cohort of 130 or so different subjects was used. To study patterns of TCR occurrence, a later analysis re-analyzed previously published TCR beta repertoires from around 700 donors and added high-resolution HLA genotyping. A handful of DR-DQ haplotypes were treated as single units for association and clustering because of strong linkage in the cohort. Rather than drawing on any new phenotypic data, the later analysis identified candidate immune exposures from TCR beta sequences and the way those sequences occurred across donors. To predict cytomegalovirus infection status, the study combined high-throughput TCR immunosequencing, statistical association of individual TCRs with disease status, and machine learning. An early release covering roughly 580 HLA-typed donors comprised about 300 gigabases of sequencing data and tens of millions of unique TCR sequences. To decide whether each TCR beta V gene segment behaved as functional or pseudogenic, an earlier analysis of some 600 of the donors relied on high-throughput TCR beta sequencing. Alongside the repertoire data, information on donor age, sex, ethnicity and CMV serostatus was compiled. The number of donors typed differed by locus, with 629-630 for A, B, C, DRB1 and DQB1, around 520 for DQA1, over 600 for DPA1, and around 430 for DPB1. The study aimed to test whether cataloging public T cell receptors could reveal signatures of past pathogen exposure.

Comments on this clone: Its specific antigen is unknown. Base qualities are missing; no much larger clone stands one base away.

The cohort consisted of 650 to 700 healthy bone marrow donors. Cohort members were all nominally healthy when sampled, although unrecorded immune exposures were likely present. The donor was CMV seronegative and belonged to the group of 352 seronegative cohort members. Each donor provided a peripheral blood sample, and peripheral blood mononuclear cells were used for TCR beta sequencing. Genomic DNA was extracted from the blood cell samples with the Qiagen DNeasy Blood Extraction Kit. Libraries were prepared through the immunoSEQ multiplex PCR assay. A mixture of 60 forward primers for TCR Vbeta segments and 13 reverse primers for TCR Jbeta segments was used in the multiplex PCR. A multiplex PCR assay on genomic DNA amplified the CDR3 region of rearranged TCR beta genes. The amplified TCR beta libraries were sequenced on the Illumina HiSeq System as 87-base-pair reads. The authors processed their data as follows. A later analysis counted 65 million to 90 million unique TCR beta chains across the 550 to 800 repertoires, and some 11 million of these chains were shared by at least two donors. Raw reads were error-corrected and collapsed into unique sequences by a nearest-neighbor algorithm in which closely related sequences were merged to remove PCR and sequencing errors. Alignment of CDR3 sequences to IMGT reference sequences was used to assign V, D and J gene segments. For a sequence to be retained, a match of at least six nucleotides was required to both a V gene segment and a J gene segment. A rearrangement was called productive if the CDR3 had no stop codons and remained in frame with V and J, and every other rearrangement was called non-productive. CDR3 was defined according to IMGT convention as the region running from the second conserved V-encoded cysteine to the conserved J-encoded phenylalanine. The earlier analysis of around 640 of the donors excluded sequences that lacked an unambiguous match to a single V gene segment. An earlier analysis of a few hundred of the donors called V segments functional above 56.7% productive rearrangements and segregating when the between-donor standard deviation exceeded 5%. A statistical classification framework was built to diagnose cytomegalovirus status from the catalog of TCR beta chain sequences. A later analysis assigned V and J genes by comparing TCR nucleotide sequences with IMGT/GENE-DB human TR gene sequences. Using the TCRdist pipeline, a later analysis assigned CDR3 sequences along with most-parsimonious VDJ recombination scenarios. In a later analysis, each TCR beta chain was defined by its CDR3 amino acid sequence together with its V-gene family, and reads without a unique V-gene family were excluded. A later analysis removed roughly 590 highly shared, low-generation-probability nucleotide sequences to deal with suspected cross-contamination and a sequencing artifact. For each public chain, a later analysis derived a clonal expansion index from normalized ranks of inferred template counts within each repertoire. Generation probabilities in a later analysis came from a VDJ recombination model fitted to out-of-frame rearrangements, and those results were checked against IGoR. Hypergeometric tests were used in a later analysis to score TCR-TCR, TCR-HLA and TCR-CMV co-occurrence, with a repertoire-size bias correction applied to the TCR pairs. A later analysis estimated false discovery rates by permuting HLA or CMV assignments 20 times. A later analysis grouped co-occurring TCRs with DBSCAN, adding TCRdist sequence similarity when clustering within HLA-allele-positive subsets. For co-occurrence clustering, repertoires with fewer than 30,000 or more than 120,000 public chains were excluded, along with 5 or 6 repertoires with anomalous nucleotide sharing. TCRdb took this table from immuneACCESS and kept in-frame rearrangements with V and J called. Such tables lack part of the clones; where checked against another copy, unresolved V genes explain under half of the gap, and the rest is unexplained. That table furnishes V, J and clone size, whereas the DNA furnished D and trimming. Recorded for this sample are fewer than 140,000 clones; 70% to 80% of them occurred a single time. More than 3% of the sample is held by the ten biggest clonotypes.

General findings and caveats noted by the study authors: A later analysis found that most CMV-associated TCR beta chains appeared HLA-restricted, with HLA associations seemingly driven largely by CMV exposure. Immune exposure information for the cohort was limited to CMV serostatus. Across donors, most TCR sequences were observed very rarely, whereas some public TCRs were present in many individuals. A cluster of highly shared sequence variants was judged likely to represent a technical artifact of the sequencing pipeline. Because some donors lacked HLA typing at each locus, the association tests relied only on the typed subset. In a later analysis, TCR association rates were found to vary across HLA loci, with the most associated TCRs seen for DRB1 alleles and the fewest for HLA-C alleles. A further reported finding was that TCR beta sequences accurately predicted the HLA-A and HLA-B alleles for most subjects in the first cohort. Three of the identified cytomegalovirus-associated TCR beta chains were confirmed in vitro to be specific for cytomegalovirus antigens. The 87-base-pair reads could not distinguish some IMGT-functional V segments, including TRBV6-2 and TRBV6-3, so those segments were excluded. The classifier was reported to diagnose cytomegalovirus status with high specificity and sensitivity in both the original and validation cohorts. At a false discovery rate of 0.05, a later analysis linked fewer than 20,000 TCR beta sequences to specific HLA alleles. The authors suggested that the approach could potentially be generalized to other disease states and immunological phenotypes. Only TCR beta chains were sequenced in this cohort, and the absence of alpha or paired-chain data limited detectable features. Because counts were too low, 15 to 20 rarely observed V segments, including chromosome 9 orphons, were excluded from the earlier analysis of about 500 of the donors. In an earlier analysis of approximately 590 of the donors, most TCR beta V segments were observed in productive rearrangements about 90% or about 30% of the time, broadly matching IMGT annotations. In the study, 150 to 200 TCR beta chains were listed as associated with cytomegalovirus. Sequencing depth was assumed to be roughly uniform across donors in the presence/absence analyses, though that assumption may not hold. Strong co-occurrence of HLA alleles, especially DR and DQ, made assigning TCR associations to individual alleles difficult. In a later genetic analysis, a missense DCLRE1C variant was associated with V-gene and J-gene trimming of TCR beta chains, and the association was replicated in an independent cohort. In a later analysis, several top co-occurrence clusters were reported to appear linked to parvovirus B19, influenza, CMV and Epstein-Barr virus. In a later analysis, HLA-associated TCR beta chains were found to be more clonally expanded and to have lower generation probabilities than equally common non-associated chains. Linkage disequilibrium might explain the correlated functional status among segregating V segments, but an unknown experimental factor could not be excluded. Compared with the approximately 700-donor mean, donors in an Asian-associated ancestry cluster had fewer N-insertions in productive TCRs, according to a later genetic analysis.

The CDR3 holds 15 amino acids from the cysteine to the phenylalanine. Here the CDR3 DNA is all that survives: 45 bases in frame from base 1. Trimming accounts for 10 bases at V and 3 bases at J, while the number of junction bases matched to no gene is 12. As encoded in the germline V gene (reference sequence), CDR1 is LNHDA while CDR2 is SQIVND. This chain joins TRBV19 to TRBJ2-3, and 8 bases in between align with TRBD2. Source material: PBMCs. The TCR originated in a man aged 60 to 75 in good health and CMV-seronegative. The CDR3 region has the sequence CATSKGGGPTDTQYF. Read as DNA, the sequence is TGTGCCACCTCGAAAGGCGGGGGGCCGACAGATACGCAGTATTTT.